This TCR beta chain comes out of a study of OX40 agonist ivuxolimab in advanced cancers. TCRdb's table, derived via immunoSEQ multiplex PCR, lists solely in-frame clones and lacks some. The table includes 100,000 to 110,000 clones, roughly 90% detected once. The CDR3 length is 15 residues. V was clipped by 7 bases and J by 0 bases, with 17 bases between them. The germline CDR1 and CDR2 sequences are SGDLS and YYNGEE. The receptor was derived from an adult with an advanced solid tumor such as melanoma, head and neck, liver or kidney cancer. Sample: CD4+ or CD8+ T cells sorted from blood, taken in a trial of the OX40 agonist ivuxolimab. The chain is built from TRBV9 and TRBJ2-7, with D perhaps matching TRBD1 (7 bases). The CDR3 protein is CASSLGGDSSYEQYF. DNA of the CDR3: TGTGCCAGCTCCCTAGGCGGGGACAGCTCCTACGAGCAGTACTTC. The full variable domain, its missing parts supplied by reference TRBV9 and TRBJ2-7, is DSGVTQTPKHLITATGQRVTLRCSPRSGDLSVYWYQQSLDQGLQFLIQYYNGEERAKGNILERFSAQQFPDLHSELNLSSLELGDSALYFCASSLGGDSSYEQYFGPGTRLTVT.